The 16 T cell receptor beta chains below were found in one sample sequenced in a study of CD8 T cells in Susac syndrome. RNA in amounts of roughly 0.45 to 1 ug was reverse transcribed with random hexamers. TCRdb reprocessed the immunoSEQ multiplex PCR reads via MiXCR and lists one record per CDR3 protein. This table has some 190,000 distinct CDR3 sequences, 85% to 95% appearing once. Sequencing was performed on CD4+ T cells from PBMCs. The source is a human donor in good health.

CDR3 sequence: CASSHGGRGETQYF. CDR3 sequence (DNA): TGTGCCAGCAGCCACGGAGGCAGAGGAGAGACCCAGTACTTC. The chain combines TRBV3-1 with TRBJ2-5; D might be TRBD2 (5 bases). CDR3 size: 14 residues. Germline V lookup: CDR1 LGHDT, CDR2 YNNKEL (reference sequence). V lost 3 bases and J lost 4, with 12 bases in between.

In DNA, the CDR3 is TGCAGTTCTATTAGGGACAGGGCTAACTATGGCTACACCTTC. This gives the protein CSSIRDRANYGYTF. The genes are TRBV20-1 and TRBJ1-2; 9 bases match TRBD1. The CDR3 has 14 residues. Looked up from germline, CDR1 is DFQATT and CDR2 is SNEGSKA (reference sequence). The V and J ends lost 8 bases and 0 bases, in that order; junction bases with no gene match: 7.

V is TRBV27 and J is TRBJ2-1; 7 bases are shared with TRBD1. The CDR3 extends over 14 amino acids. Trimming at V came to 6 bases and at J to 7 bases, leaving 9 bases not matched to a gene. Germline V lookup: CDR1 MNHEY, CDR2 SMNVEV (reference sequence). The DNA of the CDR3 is TGTGCCAGCAGGGTGACACAGGGGCTGAATGAGCAGTTCTTC. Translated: CASRVTQGLNEQFF.

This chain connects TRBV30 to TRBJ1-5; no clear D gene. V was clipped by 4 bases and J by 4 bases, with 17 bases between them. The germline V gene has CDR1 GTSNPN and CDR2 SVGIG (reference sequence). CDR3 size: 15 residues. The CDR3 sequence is CAWKAGTRGNQPQHF. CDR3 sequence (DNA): TGTGCCTGGAAGGCTGGCACACGGGGAAATCAGCCCCAGCATTTT.

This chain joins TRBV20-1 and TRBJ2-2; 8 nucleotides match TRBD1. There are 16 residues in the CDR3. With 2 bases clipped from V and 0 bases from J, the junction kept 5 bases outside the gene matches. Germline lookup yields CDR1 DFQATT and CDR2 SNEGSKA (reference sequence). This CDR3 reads CSARQGAGANTGELFF. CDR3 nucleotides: TGCAGTGCTAGACAGGGGGCCGGGGCGAACACCGGGGAGCTGTTTTTT.

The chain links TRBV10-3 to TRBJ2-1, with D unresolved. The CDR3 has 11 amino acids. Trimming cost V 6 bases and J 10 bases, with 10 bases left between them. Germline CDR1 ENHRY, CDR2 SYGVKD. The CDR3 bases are TGTGCCATCAGCCCGCTGAGGGAGCAGTTCTTC. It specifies CAISPLREQFF.

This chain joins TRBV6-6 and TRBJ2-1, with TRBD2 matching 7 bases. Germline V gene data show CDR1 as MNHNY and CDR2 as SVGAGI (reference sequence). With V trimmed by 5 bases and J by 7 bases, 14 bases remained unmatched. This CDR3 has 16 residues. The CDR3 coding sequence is TGTGCCAGCAGTGCCCTCGGGGGGACCCTAGGAAATGAGCAGTTCTTC. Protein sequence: CASSALGGTLGNEQFF.

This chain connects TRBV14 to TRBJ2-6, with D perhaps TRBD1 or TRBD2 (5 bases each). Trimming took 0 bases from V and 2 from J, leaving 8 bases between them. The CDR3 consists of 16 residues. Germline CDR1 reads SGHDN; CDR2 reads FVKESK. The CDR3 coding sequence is TGTGCCAGCAGCCAAGAAAAGGGACCTGGGGCCAACGTCCTGACTTTC. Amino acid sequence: CASSQEKGPGANVLTF.

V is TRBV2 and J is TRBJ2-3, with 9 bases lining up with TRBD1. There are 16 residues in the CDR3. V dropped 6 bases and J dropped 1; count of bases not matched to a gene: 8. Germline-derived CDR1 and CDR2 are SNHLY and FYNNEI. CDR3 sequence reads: CASRLGQGKGTDTQYF. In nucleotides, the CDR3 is TGTGCCAGCAGGCTAGGACAGGGGAAGGGCACAGATACGCAGTATTTT.

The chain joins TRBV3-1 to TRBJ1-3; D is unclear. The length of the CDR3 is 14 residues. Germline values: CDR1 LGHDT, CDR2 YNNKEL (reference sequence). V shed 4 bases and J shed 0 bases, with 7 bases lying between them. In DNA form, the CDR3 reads TGTGCCAGCAGCCGGTCTTCCTCTGGAAACACCATATATTTT. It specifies CASSRSSSGNTIYF.

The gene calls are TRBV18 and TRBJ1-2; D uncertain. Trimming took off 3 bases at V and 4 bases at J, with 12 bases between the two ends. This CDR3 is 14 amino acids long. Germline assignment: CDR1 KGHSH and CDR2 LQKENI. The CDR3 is CASSPGRRLYGYTF. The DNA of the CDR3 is TGTGCCAGCTCACCGGGTCGTCGTCTCTATGGCTACACCTTC.

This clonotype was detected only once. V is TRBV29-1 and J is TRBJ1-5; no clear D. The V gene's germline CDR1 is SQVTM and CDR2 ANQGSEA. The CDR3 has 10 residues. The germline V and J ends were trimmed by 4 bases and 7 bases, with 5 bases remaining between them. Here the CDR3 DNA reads TGCAGCGTTGGGGGACAGCCCCAGCATTTT. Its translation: CSVGGQPQHF.

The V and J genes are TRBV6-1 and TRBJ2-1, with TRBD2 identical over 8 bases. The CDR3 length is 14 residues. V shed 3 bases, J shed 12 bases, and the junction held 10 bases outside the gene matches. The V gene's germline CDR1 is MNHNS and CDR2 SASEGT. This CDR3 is CASSDGGLAFAQFF. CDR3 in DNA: TGTGCCAGCAGTGATGGAGGACTAGCTTTTGCGCAGTTCTTC.

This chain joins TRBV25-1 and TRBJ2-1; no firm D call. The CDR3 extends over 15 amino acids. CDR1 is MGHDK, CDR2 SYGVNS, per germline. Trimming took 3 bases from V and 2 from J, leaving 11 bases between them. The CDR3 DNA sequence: TGTGCCAGCAGTGACCGGTCGGCCCCCTACAATGAGCAGTTCTTC. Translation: CASSDRSAPYNEQFF.

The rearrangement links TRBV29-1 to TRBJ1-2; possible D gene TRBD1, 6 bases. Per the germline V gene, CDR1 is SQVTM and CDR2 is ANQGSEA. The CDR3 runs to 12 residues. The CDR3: CISLQGAYGYTF. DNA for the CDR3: TGCATCTCCCTACAGGGAGCCTATGGCTACACCTTC.

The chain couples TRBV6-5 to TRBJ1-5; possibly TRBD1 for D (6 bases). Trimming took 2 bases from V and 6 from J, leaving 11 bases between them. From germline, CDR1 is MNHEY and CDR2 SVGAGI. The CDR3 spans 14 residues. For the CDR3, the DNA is TGTGCCAGCAGTTACAAGGGGGGCGGTCAGCCCCAGCATTTT. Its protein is CASSYKGGGQPQHF.